This is a list of T cell receptor beta chains from one sample in a study of T cell responses to AZD1222 COVID-19 vaccine. This table comes from immunoSEQ multiplex PCR, and its TCRdb copy is limited to in-frame clones, with some not included. In the table there are about 120,000 clones, 85% to 90% of which are singletons. Sequences were derived from peripheral blood, sampled on day 0 of AZD1222 vaccination. These TCRs come from an adult in good health. CDR3s include the opening cysteine and the closing phenylalanine or tryptophan. A D gene is named only where the DNA matches it firmly. Rows may omit the clone size; those that give it use once, few, many or a size class.

clone size	D gene	V gene	J gene	CDR3 protein	CDR3 DNA
-	-	TRBV2	TRBJ2-7	CASMRRWSSYEQYF	TGTGCCAGCATGCGGCGGTGGAGCTCCTACGAGCAGTACTTC
-	TRBD1	TRBV28	TRBJ2-1	CASSLSGAGGINEQFF	TGTGCCAGCAGTTTATCCGGGGCAGGGGGTATCAATGAGCAGTTCTTC
-	-	TRBV10-3	TRBJ2-3	CAISASGTTDTQYF	TGTGCCATCAGTGCCAGTGGTACCACAGATACGCAGTATTTT
-	-	TRBV28	TRBJ1-6	CASSFSGRSLNSPLHF	TGTGCCAGCAGTTTCTCCGGGAGGAGTCTTAATTCACCCCTCCACTTT
once	TRBD1	TRBV12-3/TRBV12-4	TRBJ1-5	CASSLGQGGPQHF	TGTGCCAGCAGTCTGGGACAGGGAGGGCCCCAGCATTTT
-	-	TRBV6-1	TRBJ1-4	CASSEMRLTTNEKLFF	TGTGCCAGCAGTGAAATGAGGCTTACAACTAATGAAAAACTGTTTTTT
-	-	TRBV30	TRBJ1-2	CALAVGRNYGYTF	TGTGCCCTGGCAGTCGGCAGGAACTATGGCTACACCTTC
-	-	TRBV5-6	TRBJ2-3	CASNPPGSRRTDTQYF	TGTGCCAGCAACCCGCCAGGGTCTAGACGCACAGATACGCAGTATTTT
-	-	TRBV6-4	TRBJ1-5	CASSGGASGNQPQHF	TGTGCCAGCAGCGGGGGGGCGAGTGGCAATCAGCCCCAGCATTTT
-	-	TRBV30	TRBJ2-7	CAWSATARGGEQYF	TGTGCCTGGAGTGCCACGGCCCGGGGAGGCGAGCAGTACTTC
few	TRBD1	TRBV19	TRBJ1-2	CASSMQGAGGYTF	TGTGCCAGTAGTATGCAGGGGGCTGGTGGCTACACCTTC
-	-	TRBV2	TRBJ1-2	CASSDPDTVGYTF	TGTGCCAGCAGTGACCCCGACACGGTCGGCTACACCTTC
-	-	TRBV24-1	TRBJ2-3	CATSDYRADTQYF	TGTGCCACCAGTGATTACAGGGCAGATACGCAGTATTTT
-	TRBD2	TRBV4-3	TRBJ2-7	CASSQAGGLPGDYEQYF	TGCGCCAGCAGCCAAGCGGGAGGCCTACCGGGGGACTACGAGCAGTACTTC
-	TRBD1	TRBV6-5	TRBJ1-4	CASSYSADRGTEKLFF	TGTGCCAGCAGTTACTCGGCTGACAGGGGGACTGAAAAACTGTTTTTT
-	-	TRBV5-6	TRBJ1-6	CASSPMGSPLHF	TGTGCCAGCAGTCCCATGGGTTCACCCCTCCACTTT
-	TRBD1	TRBV9	TRBJ2-2	CASSVRFGQDGGELFF	TGTGCCAGCAGCGTAAGGTTCGGACAGGACGGCGGGGAGCTGTTTTTT
-	-	TRBV19	TRBJ1-4	CASSMRATNEKLFF	TGTGCCAGTAGTATGAGAGCAACTAATGAAAAACTGTTTTTT
-	TRBD2	TRBV7-3	TRBJ2-1	CASSLVAGRNEQFF	TGTGCCAGCAGCTTGGTAGCGGGCCGCAATGAGCAGTTCTTC
-	-	TRBV4-3	TRBJ1-1	CASSQVIGVPNTEAFF	TGCGCCAGCAGCCAAGTCATCGGGGTACCGAACACTGAAGCTTTCTTT
-	-	TRBV7-8	TRBJ1-5	CASSFATNQPQHF	TGTGCCAGCAGCTTCGCTACCAATCAGCCCCAGCATTTT
-	-	TRBV2	TRBJ1-2	CASSGGRQGVGYTF	TGTGCCAGCAGCGGAGGTAGGCAGGGCGTTGGCTACACCTTC